Below, 20 T cell receptor beta chains from the same sample are listed, as sequenced in a study of chemoradiotherapy in HPV16-positive cancers. TCRdb's table, derived via immunoSEQ multiplex PCR, lists solely in-frame clones and lacks some. The data show about 66,000 clones, with about nine tenths seen just once and around 4.4% held by the top ten. This specimen consisted of blood, obtained from a patient who underwent chemoradiotherapy. All receptors come from a human donor with HPV-associated anogenital cancer.

The rearrangement joins TRBV7-9 to TRBJ2-2; TRBD1 or TRBD2 may be the D gene (8 bases each). V was clipped by 5 bases and J by 5 bases, with 15 bases between them. Germline assignment: CDR1 SEHNR and CDR2 FQNEAQ (reference sequence). The CDR3 has 15 amino acids. The CDR3 is CASSPGGGRTGELFF. Here the CDR3 DNA reads TGTGCCAGCAGCCCAGGGGGCGGGAGGACCGGGGAGCTGTTTTTT.

The genes are TRBV2 and TRBJ1-1; no firm D call. Trimming took off 5 bases at V and 6 bases at J, with 7 bases between the two ends. CDR3 length: 11 residues. The germline V gene encodes CDR1 SNHLY and CDR2 FYNNEI. CDR3 protein: CASSMDPEAFF. The CDR3 DNA is TGTGCCAGCAGTATGGATCCTGAAGCTTTCTTT.

This clone was picked up a small number of times. This chain joins TRBV5-4 and TRBJ2-1, with 7 bases aligning to TRBD1. V lost 4 bases and J lost 3; bases outside the gene matches: 4. The V gene's germline CDR1 is SGHNT and CDR2 YYREEE (reference sequence). This CDR3 has 14 amino acids. The CDR3 is CASSPAGGYNEQFF. CDR3 nucleotide sequence: TGTGCCAGCAGCCCTGCAGGGGGCTACAATGAGCAGTTCTTC.

The chain links TRBV7-9 to TRBJ1-2; TRBD1 matches at 10 bases. V gave up 0 bases and J gave up 6 bases; unmatched junction bases: 7. This CDR3 has 16 amino acids. Germline V CDR1 and CDR2: SEHNR, FQNEAQ (reference sequence). CDR3 region: CASSLAPGQGKDGYTF. The CDR3 coding sequence is TGTGCCAGCAGCTTAGCACCGGGACAGGGGAAGGATGGCTACACCTTC.

This clone was observed once. The rearrangement joins TRBV19 to TRBJ2-5; 7 nucleotides match TRBD1. CDR1 is LNHDA and CDR2 is SQIVND in the germline V gene (reference sequence). This CDR3 contains 14 residues. The junction had 4 bases not matched to a gene; V was cut back by 4 bases and J by 2 bases. CDR3 bases: TGTGCCAGTAGTAGGACAGGCCCTCAAGAGACCCAGTACTTC. This encodes CASSRTGPQETQYF.

The V and J genes are TRBV21-1 and TRBJ1-1; TRBD1 was called by the table and not checked on the DNA. TRBV21-1 is a pseudogene segment. CDR3 size: 14 residues. For the CDR3, the DNA is TGTGCCAGCAGCAAAGAATCAAGGGGTTTGGAAGCTTTCTTT. It yields the protein CASSKESRGLEAFF.

J is TRBJ1-3 and V is TRBV6-1; D is uncertain. The CDR3 length is 14 residues. Deletions cut 0 bases from V and 2 bases from J, with 5 bases between. Germline values: CDR1 MNHNS, CDR2 SASEGT. CDR3 sequence: CASSEAIPGNTIYF. CDR3 DNA sequence: TGTGCCAGCAGTGAAGCTATTCCTGGAAACACCATATATTTT.

J is TRBJ2-7 and V is TRBV14; no clear D. Germline V gene sequence: CDR1 SGHDN, CDR2 FVKESK. The V end was cut by 2 bases, the J end by 4 bases, with 6 bases between. CDR3 length: 12 amino acids. In DNA form, the CDR3 reads TGTGCCAGCAGCCAACAGACTTACGAGCAGTACTTC. Translated: CASSQQTYEQYF.

This rearrangement joins TRBV6-6 to TRBJ2-5, with D maybe TRBD2 (5 bases). The CDR3 runs to 14 residues. Germline V gene sequence: CDR1 MNHNY, CDR2 SVGAGI (reference sequence). Deletions cut 8 bases from V and 2 bases from J, with 15 bases between. The CDR3 DNA reads TGTGCCAGCCGATACACGGGAAGTCAAGAGACCCAGTACTTC. It codes for CASRYTGSQETQYF.

Notes on this clone: The limits of the CDR3 on the DNA are not certain, so only TCRdb's listed CDR3 is given. This CDR3 reads CASSQYIRTGSERMKNCFF. The chain recombines TRBV23-1 with TRBJ1-4; whether TRBD1, the table's D call, matches the DNA was not checked. TRBV23-1 qualifies as an ORF whose function is uncertain. A total of 19 residues make up the CDR3, ends included.

CDR3 protein: CASSLPGTGGYGYTF. The CDR3 DNA reads as TGTGCCAGCAGCTTACCCGGGACAGGGGGATATGGCTACACCTTC. This rearrangement joins TRBV5-6 to TRBJ1-2; TRBD1 matches at 11 bases. CDR1 and CDR2 (germline): SGHDT, YYEEEE. CDR3 length: 15 residues. J gave up 5 bases and V 2 bases, and 5 bases lay outside the gene matches.

The CDR3 sequence: CASSFQKTGQDNYGYTF. The CDR3 DNA reads as TGTGCCAGTAGTTTCCAGAAGACAGGCCAAGATAACTATGGCTACACCTTC. The chain has TRBV19 and TRBJ1-2, with D perhaps matching TRBD1 (6 bases). The ends were cut back, 5 bases at V and 1 base at J, with 20 bases in the middle. The CDR3 totals 17 residues. In germline, CDR1 is LNHDA, CDR2 SQIVND (reference sequence).

This clone turned up a few times. CDR3 protein: CASSLEQVSGANVLTF. The CDR3 DNA is TGTGCCAGCAGCTTGGAACAGGTATCTGGGGCCAACGTCCTGACTTTC. This sequence joins TRBV5-4 and TRBJ2-6; D possibly corresponds to TRBD1 (5 bases). This CDR3 is built from 16 residues. CDR1 is SGHNT and CDR2 is YYREEE in the germline V gene (reference sequence). V lost 0 bases and J 1 base, leaving 8 bases between the germline ends.

In nucleotides, the CDR3 is TGTGCCAGCAGCTTGGGGGGGCCAGAGACCCAGTACTTC. This gives the protein CASSLGGPETQYF. V and J are TRBV7-9 and TRBJ2-5; perhaps TRBD2 as D (7 bases). Germline V gene data show CDR1 as SEHNR and CDR2 as FQNEAQ (reference sequence). The CDR3 sequence is 13 residues long. Trimming shortened V by 3 bases and J by 4 bases, and 9 bases separated the two germline ends.

The rearrangement uses TRBV5-1 and TRBJ2-2; maybe TRBD2 (5 bases). The CDR3 sequence is 16 residues long. The germline CDR1 and CDR2 sequences are SGHRS and YFSETQ. Trimming removed 5 bases at V and 8 bases at J, with 22 bases between. The CDR3 sequence is CASSPGGLGRSGELFF. CDR3 bases: TGCGCCAGCAGTCCCGGCGGGCTAGGGCGCTCTGGGGAGCTGTTTTTT. Drawing the rest from reference TRBV5-1 and TRBJ2-2, the complete variable domain is KAGVTQTPRYLIKTRGQQVTLSCSPISGHRSVSWYQQTPGQGLQFLFEYFSETQRNKGNFPGRFSGRQFSNSRSEMNVSTLELGDSALYLCASSPGGLGRSGELFFGEGSRLTVL.

The CDR3 loop reads CASSYEQGASYNEQFF. In DNA, the CDR3 is TGTGCCAGCAGTTACGAGCAGGGGGCGTCCTACAATGAGCAGTTCTTC. This chain joins TRBV6-5 and TRBJ2-1, with 8 positions matching TRBD1. CDR3 length: 16 residues. V was pared by 2 bases and J by 1 base, with 4 bases of the junction left unmatched. Germline V gene lookup returns CDR1 MNHEY and CDR2 SVGAGI.

V and J are TRBV2 and TRBJ1-6, with 7 bases identical to TRBD1. The CDR3 loop spans 15 amino acids. Germline lookup yields CDR1 SNHLY and CDR2 FYNNEI. V lost 6 bases to trimming and J lost 9 bases; unmatched junction nucleotides: 11. The CDR3 here is CASSLQGGRGSPLHF. In DNA form, the CDR3 reads TGTGCCAGCAGCCTCCAGGGGGGTAGGGGTTCACCCCTCCACTTT.

The chain uses TRBV15 and TRBJ2-3; tentatively, D is TRBD2 (7 bases). Between the trimmed V and J ends, which lost 1 base and 1 base, there was a span of 9 bases. CDR3 length: 15 amino acids. The germline V gene encodes CDR1 LNHNV and CDR2 YYDKDF (reference sequence). Here the CDR3 DNA reads TGTGCCACCAGCAGAGGGCGGGGGCGCACAGATACGCAGTATTTT. This sequence encodes CATSRGRGRTDTQYF. The full variable domain, rest sourced from reference TRBV15 and TRBJ2-3, is DAMVIQNPRYQVTQFGKPVTLSCSQTLNHNVMYWYQQKSSQAPKLLFHYYDKDFNNEADTPDNFQSRRPNTSFCFLDIRSPGLGDTAMYLCATSRGRGRTDTQYFGPGTRLTVL.

The V call is TRBV6-1, the J call TRBJ1-3, with unresolved D. This CDR3 has 12 residues. Per the germline V gene, CDR1 is MNHNS and CDR2 is SASEGT. V lost 0 bases, J lost 13 bases, and 10 bases lay in between. The CDR3 here is CASSEAWTSIYF. The DNA for the CDR3 is TGTGCCAGCAGTGAAGCGTGGACTTCAATATATTTT.

The genes are TRBV7-6 and TRBJ1-3; D call uncertain. Germline V CDR1 and CDR2: SGHVS, FNYEAQ. The CDR3 length is 14 residues. The V and J ends lost 2 bases and 2 bases respectively, with 7 bases between them. The CDR3 DNA sequence: TGTGCCAGCAGCTTATTCGGGACTGGAAACACCATATATTTT. Protein sequence: CASSLFGTGNTIYF.